One and the same sample provided the 31 T cell receptor beta chains below, sequenced in a study of memory CD4+ T cells and cytomegalovirus serostatus. The sort gate was single viable CD3+CD4+CD8-CD45RO+ cells for memory CD4+ T cells. Clones were read by immunoSEQ multiplex PCR, and TCRdb kept only the in-frame ones, dropping some. The sample shows 60,000 to 70,000 clones, about 70% of them seen only once. Sequencing input: memory CD4+ T cells from blood. The receptors stem from an adult in good health and CMV-seropositive.

This clone is termed medium-sized. The chain uses TRBV6-1 and TRBJ2-1; maybe TRBD1 (5 bases). This CDR3 comprises 11 residues. The V end was cut by 4 bases, the J end by 11 bases, with 9 bases between. Germline V gene lookup returns CDR1 MNHNS and CDR2 SASEGT. This chain's CDR3 is CASSAQGKQFF. CDR3 in DNA: TGTGCCAGCAGTGCGCAGGGAAAGCAGTTCTTC.

The table lists this clone with a count of one. The chain uses TRBV4-2 and TRBJ1-2; D not certain. Between the trimmed V and J ends, which lost 0 bases and 4 bases, there was a span of 9 bases. This CDR3 is 14 amino acids long. Per the germline V gene, CDR1 is LGHNA and CDR2 is YNFKEQ. The CDR3 spells CASSQDTGVYGYTF. CDR3 bases: TGTGCCAGCAGCCAAGACACCGGCGTCTATGGCTACACCTTC.

The chain has TRBV5-6 and TRBJ1-2; 7 nucleotides align to TRBD1. CDR3 length equals 13 residues. Germline V lookup: CDR1 SGHDT, CDR2 YYEEEE. Unmatched junction bases numbered 4, after V lost 6 bases and J lost 2 bases. In DNA, the CDR3 is TGTGCCAGCAAACTGGGACAGAACTATGGCTACACCTTC. Its protein is CASKLGQNYGYTF.

V and J are TRBV7-2 and TRBJ2-1, with 11 bases lining up with TRBD2. Trimming removed 6 bases from V and 4 bases from J; junction bases left unmatched: 5. Germline assignment: CDR1 SGHTA and CDR2 FQGNSA. The CDR3 length is 15 residues. The CDR3 reads CASRASGGSYNEQFF. As DNA, the CDR3 is TGTGCCAGCAGAGCTAGCGGGGGGTCATACAATGAGCAGTTCTTC.

The chain recombines TRBV6-5 with TRBJ2-3; TRBD2 might be the D (5 bases). This CDR3 comprises 13 residues. V shed 10 bases and J shed 2 bases, with 13 bases lying between them. Germline assignment: CDR1 MNHEY and CDR2 SVGAGI. The CDR3 region is CATRSDSTDTQYF. CDR3 in DNA: TGTGCCACACGTAGCGATTCCACAGATACGCAGTATTTT.

This chain uses TRBV10-2 with TRBJ1-3; TRBD1 matches 7 bases. In germline, CDR1 is WSHSY, CDR2 SAAADI. This CDR3 contains 15 residues. Trimming took 5 bases from V and 0 from J; bases not matched to a gene: 4. CDR3 sequence reads: CASSPGQRSGNTIYF. Here the CDR3 DNA reads TGCGCCAGCAGTCCGGGACAGCGCTCTGGAAACACCATATATTTT.

V is TRBV21-1 and J is TRBJ1-6; the D call in the table, TRBD1, was not verified against the DNA. TRBV21-1 is an annotated pseudogene. This CDR3 comprises 15 residues. The CDR3 DNA follows: TGTGCCAGTCGCCCTGACCGGGACAGGCAGTCGACCCTCCACTTT. Amino acids: CASRPDRDRQSTLHF.

This rearrangement joins TRBV2 to TRBJ2-4, with D hard to call. CDR1 and CDR2 from the germline V gene are SNHLY and FYNNEI. There are 11 residues in the CDR3. Deletions cut 9 bases from V and 6 bases from J, with 9 bases between. The CDR3 nucleotides are TGTGCCAGTGCGGTCTTAAACATTCAGTACTTC. It yields the protein CASAVLNIQYF.

This clone showed up just a few times. The V call is TRBV6-5, the J call TRBJ1-5; D remains ambiguous. The V gene lost 2 bases and the J gene lost 7 bases, with 9 bases spanning the gap. The CDR3 covers 13 residues. Per germline, CDR1 MNHEY and CDR2 SVGAGI. The CDR3 is CASSYRERQPQHF. CDR3 DNA: TGTGCCAGCAGTTACAGGGAGAGGCAGCCCCAGCATTTT.

The V call is TRBV5-1, the J call TRBJ1-1; D perhaps matches TRBD1 (6 bases). The CDR3 runs to 14 residues. The V end was cut by 5 bases, the J end by 0 bases, with 11 bases between. Germline loops: CDR1 SGHRS, CDR2 YFSETQ. Here the CDR3 reads CASSLGAMNTEAFF. In DNA, the CDR3 is TGCGCCAGCAGTCTGGGGGCCATGAACACTGAAGCTTTCTTT.

This chain joins TRBV5-4 and TRBJ1-2; 9 nucleotides match TRBD1. The CDR3 is made up of 16 amino acids. J was trimmed by 7 bases and V by 4 bases; bases with no gene match: 14. Per germline, CDR1 SGHNT and CDR2 YYREEE (reference sequence). CDR3 region: CASSPPEQGATVGYTF. The CDR3 nucleotides are TGTGCCAGCAGCCCACCGGAACAGGGGGCAACGGTTGGCTACACCTTC. Using reference TRBV5-4 and TRBJ1-2 for the parts outside the CDR3, the full variable domain is ETGVTQSPTHLIKTRGQQVTLRCSSQSGHNTVSWYQQALGQGPQFIFQYYREEENGRGNFPPRFSGLQFPNYSSELNVNALELDDSALYLCASSPPEQGATVGYTFGSGTRLTVV.

The chain combines TRBV6-1 with TRBJ2-5, with 7 bases aligning to TRBD1. CDR3 length equals 15 residues. Germline CDR1 and CDR2: MNHNS and SASEGT. Trimming removed 5 bases from V and 3 bases from J; junction bases left unmatched: 9. CDR3 sequence: CASSFTLDREETQYF. In nucleotides, the CDR3 is TGTGCCAGCAGTTTTACCCTCGACAGGGAAGAGACCCAGTACTTC.

V and J are TRBV4-3 and TRBJ1-1; a possible D gene is TRBD1 (5 bases). CDR1 is LGHNA, CDR2 YSLEER, per germline. The CDR3 is 16 amino acids. With 3 bases removed from V and 0 bases from J, the gap between germline ends came to 14 bases. The CDR3 region is CASSQGSGNMNTEAFF. The CDR3 DNA reads TGCGCCAGCAGCCAGGGCTCAGGGAACATGAACACTGAAGCTTTCTTT.

In this sample, this clone is medium-sized. The chain joins TRBV5-8 to TRBJ1-2; tentatively, D is TRBD1 (5 bases). With 1 base removed from V and 5 bases from J, the gap between germline ends came to 15 bases. The CDR3 contains 15 residues. The germline V gene encodes CDR1 SGHTS and CDR2 YDEGEE. The CDR3: CASSLPGGRRYGYTF. The CDR3 DNA sequence: TGTGCCAGCAGCTTGCCCGGGGGACGAAGGTATGGCTACACCTTC.

The rearrangement joins TRBV5-1 to TRBJ1-1, with unresolved D. The V end was cut by 2 bases, the J end by 2 bases, with 7 bases between. CDR3 size: 13 residues. Per the germline V gene, CDR1 is SGHRS and CDR2 is YFSETQ. The CDR3 DNA reads TGCGCCAGCAGCTTCACATTCAACACTGAAGCTTTCTTT. Encoded protein: CASSFTFNTEAFF.

Here the CDR3 DNA reads TGTGCCAGCAGCCTCTTAGGGACTAGCGGATCTCAAGAGACCCAGTACTTC. Residues: CASSLLGTSGSQETQYF. The chain recombines TRBV7-2 with TRBJ2-5; 11 bases are shared with TRBD2. Trimming removed 5 bases from V and 2 bases from J; junction bases left unmatched: 10. Germline lookup yields CDR1 SGHTA and CDR2 FQGNSA. The CDR3 is made up of 17 amino acids.

This sequence joins TRBV2 and TRBJ2-1; possible D gene TRBD2, 7 bases. Germline loops: CDR1 SNHLY, CDR2 FYNNEI. The CDR3 runs 14 residues. Between the trimmed V and J ends, which lost 1 base and 7 bases, there was a span of 11 bases. CDR3 nucleotides: TGTGCCAGCAGTGAAGAAGGGAGGGGGAATGAGCAGTTCTTC. Amino acid sequence: CASSEEGRGNEQFF.

V and J are TRBV6-5 and TRBJ2-1; 8 bases fit TRBD2. Unmatched junction bases numbered 4, after V lost 6 bases and J lost 3 bases. CDR1 MNHEY and CDR2 SVGAGI come from the germline V gene. CDR3 length: 14 residues. The CDR3 here is CASRRGDGYNEQFF. CDR3 nucleotide sequence: TGTGCCAGCAGGCGGGGGGACGGCTACAATGAGCAGTTCTTC.

This chain connects TRBV9 to TRBJ2-5; 15 bases fit TRBD2. This CDR3 is built from 17 residues. Germline V lookup: CDR1 SGDLS, CDR2 YYNGEE. After removal of 4 bases from V and 1 base from J, the junction contained 5 bases not matched to a gene. The CDR3 DNA reads as TGTGCCAGCAGCCCCGGGACTAGCGGGGGGCTCCAAGAGACCCAGTACTTC. Protein sequence: CASSPGTSGGLQETQYF.

This clone appeared a few times. The chain combines TRBV29-1 with TRBJ1-1; D gene uncertain. Germline-derived CDR1 and CDR2 are SQVTM and ANQGSEA. The CDR3 has 14 residues. V was shortened by 4 bases and J by 0 bases, with 12 bases between the two germline ends. The CDR3 sequence: CSVARAFMNTEAFF. CDR3 coding DNA: TGCAGCGTTGCCAGAGCGTTCATGAACACTGAAGCTTTCTTT.

J is TRBJ2-1 and V is TRBV7-9; D possibly matches TRBD1 or TRBD2 (5 bases each). Trimming took 3 bases from V and 4 from J, leaving 13 bases between them. The CDR3 extends over 15 amino acids. Germline assignment: CDR1 SEHNR and CDR2 FQNEAQ (reference sequence). The CDR3 DNA reads as TGTGCCAGCAGCTTCGGGGACGGCCTATACAATGAGCAGTTCTTC. The encoded protein is CASSFGDGLYNEQFF.

The chain couples TRBV12-5 to TRBJ2-7, with 12 bases fitting TRBD1. From germline, CDR1 is LGHNT and CDR2 FRNRAP. The CDR3 runs to 15 residues. The V and J ends lost 6 bases and 6 bases, in that order; junction bases with no gene match: 9. In DNA form, the CDR3 reads TGTGCTAGTGGCCAGGACGGGACAGGGGGCATCGAGCAGTACTTC. This gives the protein CASGQDGTGGIEQYF.

The J gene is TRBJ1-1, the V gene TRBV6-6; D call uncertain. The CDR3 consists of 13 residues. The V end lost 6 bases, the J end lost 4 bases, and 12 bases lay between the germline ends. Germline assignment: CDR1 MNHNY and CDR2 SVGAGI (reference sequence). The CDR3 loop reads CASRPAVGTEAFF. For the CDR3, the DNA is TGTGCCAGCAGGCCCGCGGTCGGCACTGAAGCTTTCTTT.

In DNA form, the CDR3 reads TGTGCCAGCAGCGTGCTGGGGGGGTCTGGAAACACCATATATTTT. The encoded protein is CASSVLGGSGNTIYF. The chain links TRBV9 to TRBJ1-3; a weak D match, TRBD1 (5 bases). Trimming left V 2 bases short and J 1 base short, with 10 bases between. This CDR3 is built from 15 residues. Germline CDR1 and CDR2: SGDLS and YYNGEE. Supplemented by reference TRBV9 and TRBJ1-3, the full variable domain reads DSGVTQTPKHLITATGQRVTLRCSPRSGDLSVYWYQQSLDQGLQFLIQYYNGEERAKGNILERFSAQQFPDLHSELNLSSLELGDSALYFCASSVLGGSGNTIYFGEGSWLTVV.

This chain uses TRBV10-3 with TRBJ1-1; D gene unclear. Germline CDR1 and CDR2: ENHRY and SYGVKD. V was shortened by 5 bases and J by 1 base, with 2 bases between the two germline ends. The CDR3 loop spans 11 amino acids. The CDR3 coding sequence is TGTGCCATCAGTACGAACACTGAAGCTTTCTTT. Residues: CAISTNTEAFF.

The chain has TRBV5-4 and TRBJ2-3, with 7 nucleotides matching TRBD2. Looked up from germline, CDR1 is SGHNT and CDR2 is YYREEE (reference sequence). With 1 base clipped from V and 0 bases from J, the junction kept 5 bases outside the gene matches. The length of the CDR3 is 16 residues. The CDR3 region is CASSLRAGASTDTQYF. The CDR3 DNA sequence: TGTGCCAGCAGCTTGAGGGCGGGAGCTAGCACAGATACGCAGTATTTT.

The chain recombines TRBV5-8 with TRBJ2-5; D is possibly TRBD2 (7 bases). V lost 4 bases to trimming and J lost 4 bases, with 17 bases between them. The CDR3 contains 15 residues. In germline, CDR1 is SGHTS, CDR2 YDEGEE. The CDR3 here is CASSPEGGRGETQYF. Here the CDR3 DNA reads TGTGCCAGCAGCCCGGAGGGGGGGCGCGGAGAGACCCAGTACTTC.

V and J are TRBV5-5 and TRBJ2-7; 7 bases agree with TRBD1. The germline CDR1 and CDR2 sequences are SGHKS and YYEKEE (reference sequence). This CDR3 spans 15 amino acids. Trimming at V came to 5 bases and at J to 4 bases, leaving 12 bases not matched to a gene. The CDR3 region is CASRPGPGTAYEQYF. The CDR3 bases are TGTGCCAGCAGACCTGGCCCCGGGACAGCATACGAGCAGTACTTC.

V is TRBV7-2 and J is TRBJ1-2; D perhaps matches TRBD1 (6 bases). V shed 5 bases and J shed 4 bases, with 14 bases lying between them. CDR1 is SGHTA, CDR2 FQGNSA, per germline. The CDR3 is 14 residues long. CDR3 sequence: CASSPPGHLYGYTF. The CDR3 DNA is TGTGCCAGCAGCCCACCGGGACATCTCTATGGCTACACCTTC. Using reference TRBV7-2 and TRBJ1-2 for the parts outside the CDR3, the full variable domain is GAGVSQSPSNKVTEKGKDVELRCDPISGHTALYWYRQSLGQGLEFLIYFQGNSAPDKSGLPSDRFSAERTGGSVSTLTIQRTQQEDSAVYLCASSPPGHLYGYTFGSGTRLTVV.

Only a few counts were recorded for this clone. The rearrangement uses TRBV30 and TRBJ2-2; 10 bases are shared with TRBD1. Looked up from germline, CDR1 is GTSNPN and CDR2 is SVGIG (reference sequence). This CDR3 has 14 residues. Trimming cost V 2 bases and J 7 bases; bases outside gene matches: 4. The CDR3 sequence is CAWSLGQGSGELFF. The CDR3 DNA reads as TGTGCCTGGAGTCTGGGACAGGGGAGCGGGGAGCTGTTTTTT.

Notes on this clone: At one boundary the junction diverges from the germline segment, which might be a read error. This chain connects TRBV5-1 to TRBJ1-5; no reliable D call. The CDR3 has 15 residues. Germline V gene lookup returns CDR1 SGHRS and CDR2 YFSETQ. The CDR3 nucleotides are TGTGCCAGCAGCTTGTATGGTTATAGCAATCAGCCCCAGCATTTT. It encodes CASSLYGYSNQPQHF.